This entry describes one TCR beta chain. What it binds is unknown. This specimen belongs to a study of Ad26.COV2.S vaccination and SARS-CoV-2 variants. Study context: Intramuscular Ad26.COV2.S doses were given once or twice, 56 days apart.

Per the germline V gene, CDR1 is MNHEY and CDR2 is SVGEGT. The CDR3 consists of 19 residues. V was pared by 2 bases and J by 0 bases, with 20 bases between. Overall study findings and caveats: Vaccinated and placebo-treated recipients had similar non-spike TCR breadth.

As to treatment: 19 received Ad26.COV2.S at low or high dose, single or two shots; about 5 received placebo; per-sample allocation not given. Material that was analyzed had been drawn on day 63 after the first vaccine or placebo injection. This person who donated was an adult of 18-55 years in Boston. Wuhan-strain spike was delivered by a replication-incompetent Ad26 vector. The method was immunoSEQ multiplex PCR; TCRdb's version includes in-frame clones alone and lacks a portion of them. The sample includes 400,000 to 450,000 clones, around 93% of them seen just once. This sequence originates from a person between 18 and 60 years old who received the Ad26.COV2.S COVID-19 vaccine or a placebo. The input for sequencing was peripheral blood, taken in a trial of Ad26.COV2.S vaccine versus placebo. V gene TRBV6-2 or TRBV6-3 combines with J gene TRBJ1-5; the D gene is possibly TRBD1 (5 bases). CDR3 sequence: CASSYPVRGVLDSNQPQHF. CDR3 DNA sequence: TGTGCCAGCAGTTACCCGGTTCGGGGGGTTCTAGATAGCAATCAGCCCCAGCATTTT.